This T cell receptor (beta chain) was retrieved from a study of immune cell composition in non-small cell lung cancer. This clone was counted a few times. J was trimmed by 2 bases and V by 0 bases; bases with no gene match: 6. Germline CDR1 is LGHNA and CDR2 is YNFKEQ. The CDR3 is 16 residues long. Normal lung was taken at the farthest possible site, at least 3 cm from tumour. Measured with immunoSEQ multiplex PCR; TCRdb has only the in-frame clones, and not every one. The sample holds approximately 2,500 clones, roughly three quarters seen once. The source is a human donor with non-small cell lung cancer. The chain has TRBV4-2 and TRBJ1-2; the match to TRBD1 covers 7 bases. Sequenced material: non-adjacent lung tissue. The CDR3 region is CASSQDGTGANYGYTF. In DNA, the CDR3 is TGTGCCAGCAGCCAAGATGGTACAGGGGCCAACTATGGCTACACCTTC.